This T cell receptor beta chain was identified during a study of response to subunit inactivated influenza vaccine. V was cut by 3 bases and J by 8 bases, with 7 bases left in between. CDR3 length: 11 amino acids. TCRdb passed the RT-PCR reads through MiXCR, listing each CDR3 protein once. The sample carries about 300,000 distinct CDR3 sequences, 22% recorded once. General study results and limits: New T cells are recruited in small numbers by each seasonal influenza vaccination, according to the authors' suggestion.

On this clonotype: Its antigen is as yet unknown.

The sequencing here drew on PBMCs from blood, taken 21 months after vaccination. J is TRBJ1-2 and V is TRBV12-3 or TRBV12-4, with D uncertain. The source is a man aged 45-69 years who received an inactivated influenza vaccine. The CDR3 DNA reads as TGTGCCAGCAGTTTTCGTGGGGGCTACACCTTC. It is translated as CASSFRGGYTF.